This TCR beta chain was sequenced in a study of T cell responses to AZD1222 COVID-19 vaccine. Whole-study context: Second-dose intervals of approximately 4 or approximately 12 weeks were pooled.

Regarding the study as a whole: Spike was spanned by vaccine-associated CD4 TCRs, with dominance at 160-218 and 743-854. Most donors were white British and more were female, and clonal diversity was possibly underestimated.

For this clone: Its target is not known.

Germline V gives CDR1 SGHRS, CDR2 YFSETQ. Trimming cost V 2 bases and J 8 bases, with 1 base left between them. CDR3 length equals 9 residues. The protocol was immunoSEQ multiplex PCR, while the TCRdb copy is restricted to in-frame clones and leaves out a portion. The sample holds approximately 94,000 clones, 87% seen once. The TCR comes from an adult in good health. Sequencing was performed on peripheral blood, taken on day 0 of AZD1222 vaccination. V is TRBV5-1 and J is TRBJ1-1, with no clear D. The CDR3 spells CASSLEAFF. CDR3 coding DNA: TGCGCCAGCAGCTTAGAAGCTTTCTTT.